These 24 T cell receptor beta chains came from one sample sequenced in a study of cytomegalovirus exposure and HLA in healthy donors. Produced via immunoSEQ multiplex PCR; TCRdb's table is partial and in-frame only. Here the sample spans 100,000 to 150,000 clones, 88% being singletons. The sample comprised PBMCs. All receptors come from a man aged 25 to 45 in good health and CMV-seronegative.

The CDR3 DNA sequence: TGCGCCAGCAGCTTGGCGGGACAGGGGTACACTGAAGCTTTCTTT. Translated: CASSLAGQGYTEAFF. J is TRBJ1-1 and V is TRBV5-1, with TRBD1 matching 10 bases. This CDR3 is 15 amino acids long. The ends lost 0 bases at V and 3 bases at J; junction bases unmatched: 2. Per the germline V gene, CDR1 is SGHRS and CDR2 is YFSETQ.

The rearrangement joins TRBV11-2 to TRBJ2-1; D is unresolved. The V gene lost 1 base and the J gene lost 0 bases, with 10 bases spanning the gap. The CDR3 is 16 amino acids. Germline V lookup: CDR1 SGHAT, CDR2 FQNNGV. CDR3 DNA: TGTGCCAGCAGCTTAGCGAGGCACGTCTCCTACAATGAGCAGTTCTTC. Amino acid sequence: CASSLARHVSYNEQFF.

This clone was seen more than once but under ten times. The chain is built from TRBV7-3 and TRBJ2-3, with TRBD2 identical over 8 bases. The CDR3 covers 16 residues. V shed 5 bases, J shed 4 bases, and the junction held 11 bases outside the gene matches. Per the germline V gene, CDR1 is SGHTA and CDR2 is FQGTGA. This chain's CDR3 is CASSPKAGLGSDTQYF. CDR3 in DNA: TGTGCCAGCAGCCCAAAAGCGGGACTAGGCTCAGATACGCAGTATTTT.

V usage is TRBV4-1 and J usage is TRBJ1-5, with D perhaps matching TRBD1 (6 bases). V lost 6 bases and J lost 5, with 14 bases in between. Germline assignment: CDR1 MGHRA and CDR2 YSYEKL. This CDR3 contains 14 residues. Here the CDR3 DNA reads TGCGCCAGCAGACCTACAGGGTTCGATCAGCCCCAGCATTTT. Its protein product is CASRPTGFDQPQHF.

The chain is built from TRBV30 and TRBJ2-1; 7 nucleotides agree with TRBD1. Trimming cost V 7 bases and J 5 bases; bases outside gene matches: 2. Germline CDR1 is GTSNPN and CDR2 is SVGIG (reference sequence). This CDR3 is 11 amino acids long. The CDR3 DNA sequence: TGTGCCTACACAGGGGACAATGAGCAGTTCTTC. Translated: CAYTGDNEQFF.

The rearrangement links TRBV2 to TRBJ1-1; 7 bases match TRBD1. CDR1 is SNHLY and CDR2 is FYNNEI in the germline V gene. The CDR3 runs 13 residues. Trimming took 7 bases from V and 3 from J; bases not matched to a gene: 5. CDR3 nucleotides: TGTGCCAGCAAGGGACAGCGGGACACTGAAGCTTTCTTT. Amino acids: CASKGQRDTEAFF.

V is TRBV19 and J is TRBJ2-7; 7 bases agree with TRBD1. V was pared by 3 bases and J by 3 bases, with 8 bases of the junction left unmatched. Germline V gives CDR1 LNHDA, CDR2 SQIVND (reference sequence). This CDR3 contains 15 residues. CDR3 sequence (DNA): TGTGCCAGTAGTATGGGCGTGGGACAGATCTACGAGCAGTACTTC. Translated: CASSMGVGQIYEQYF.

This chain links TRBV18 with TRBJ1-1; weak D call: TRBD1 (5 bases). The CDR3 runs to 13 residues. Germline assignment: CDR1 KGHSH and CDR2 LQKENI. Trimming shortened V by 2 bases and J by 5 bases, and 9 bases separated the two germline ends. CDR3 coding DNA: TGTGCCAGCTCACCATTGGGGCCGACTGAAGCTTTCTTT. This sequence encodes CASSPLGPTEAFF.

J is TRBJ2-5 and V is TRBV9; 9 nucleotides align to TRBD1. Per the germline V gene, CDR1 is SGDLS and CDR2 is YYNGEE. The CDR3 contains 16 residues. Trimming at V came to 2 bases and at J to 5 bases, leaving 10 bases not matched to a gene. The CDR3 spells CASSVSDRGDRETQYF. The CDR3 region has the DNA TGTGCCAGCAGCGTCTCGGACAGGGGTGATCGCGAGACCCAGTACTTC.

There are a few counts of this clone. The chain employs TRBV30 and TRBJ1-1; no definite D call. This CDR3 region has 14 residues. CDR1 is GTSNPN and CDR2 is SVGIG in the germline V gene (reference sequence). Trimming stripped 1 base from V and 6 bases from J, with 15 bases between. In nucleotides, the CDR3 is TGTGCCTGGAGTGATCGTCGTACGCGGGCTGAAGCTTTCTTT. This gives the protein CAWSDRRTRAEAFF.

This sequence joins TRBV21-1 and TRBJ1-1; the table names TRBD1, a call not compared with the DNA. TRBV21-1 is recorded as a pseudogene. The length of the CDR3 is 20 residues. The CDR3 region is CASSKWYAGQEDPTDTEAFF. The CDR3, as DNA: TGTGCCAGCAGCAAGTGGTACGCCGGACAGGAAGATCCGACGGACACTGAAGCTTTCTTT.

In DNA form, the CDR3 reads TGTGCCAGCAGCAAGGGACTAGCGGGAGGTCATGAGCAGTTCTTC. Its protein product is CASSKGLAGGHEQFF. The V and J genes are TRBV11-3 and TRBJ2-1; 15 bases are shared with TRBD2. V lost 5 bases and J lost 8; bases outside the gene matches: 4. This CDR3 has 15 residues. Germline CDR1 reads SGHNT; CDR2 reads YENEEA. Using reference TRBV11-3 and TRBJ2-1 for the parts outside the CDR3, the full variable domain is EAGVVQSPRYKIIEKKQPVAFWCNPISGHNTLYWYLQNLGQGPELLIRYENEEAVDDSQLPKDRFSAERLKGVDSTLKIQPAELGDSAVYLCASSKGLAGGHEQFFGPGTRLTVL.

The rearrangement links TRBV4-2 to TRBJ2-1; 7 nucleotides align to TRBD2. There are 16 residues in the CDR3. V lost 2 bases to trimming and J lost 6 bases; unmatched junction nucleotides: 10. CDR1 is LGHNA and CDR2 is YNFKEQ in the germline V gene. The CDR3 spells CASSQRLADASNEQFF. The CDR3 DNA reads TGTGCCAGCAGCCAACGGCTAGCGGACGCTAGCAATGAGCAGTTCTTC.

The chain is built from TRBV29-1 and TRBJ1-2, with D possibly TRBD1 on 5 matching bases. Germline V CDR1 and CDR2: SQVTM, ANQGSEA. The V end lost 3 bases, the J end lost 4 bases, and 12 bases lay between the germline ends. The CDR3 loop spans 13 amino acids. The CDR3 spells CSVEREGPYGYTF. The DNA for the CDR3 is TGCAGCGTTGAGAGGGAGGGGCCCTATGGCTACACCTTC.

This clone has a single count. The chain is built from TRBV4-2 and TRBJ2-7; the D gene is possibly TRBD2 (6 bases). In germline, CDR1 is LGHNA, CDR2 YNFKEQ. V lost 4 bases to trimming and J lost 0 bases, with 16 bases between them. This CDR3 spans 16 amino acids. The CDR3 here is CASSPRIQEGSYEQYF. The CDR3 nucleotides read TGTGCCAGCAGCCCCAGAATCCAGGAGGGCTCCTACGAGCAGTACTTC.

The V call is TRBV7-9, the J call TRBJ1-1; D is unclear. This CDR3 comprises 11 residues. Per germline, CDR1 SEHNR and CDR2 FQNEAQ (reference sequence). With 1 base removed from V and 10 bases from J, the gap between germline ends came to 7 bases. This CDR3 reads CASSLGPGAFF. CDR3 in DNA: TGTGCCAGCAGCTTAGGTCCGGGAGCTTTCTTT.

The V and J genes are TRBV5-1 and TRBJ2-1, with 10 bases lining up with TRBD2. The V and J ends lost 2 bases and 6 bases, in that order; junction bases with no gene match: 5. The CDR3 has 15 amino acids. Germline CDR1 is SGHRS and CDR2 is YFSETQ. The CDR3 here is CASSFLAGAGNEQFF. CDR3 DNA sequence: TGCGCCAGCAGCTTCCTAGCGGGAGCGGGCAATGAGCAGTTCTTC.

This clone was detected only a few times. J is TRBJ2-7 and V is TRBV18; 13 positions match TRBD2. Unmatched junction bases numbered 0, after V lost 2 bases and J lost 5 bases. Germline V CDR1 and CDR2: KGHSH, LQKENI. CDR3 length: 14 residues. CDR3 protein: CASSPTSGRDEQYF. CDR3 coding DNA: TGTGCCAGCTCACCAACTAGCGGGAGGGACGAGCAGTACTTC. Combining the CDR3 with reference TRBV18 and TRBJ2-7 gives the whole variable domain NAGVMQNPRHLVRRRGQEARLRCSPMKGHSHVYWYRQLPEEGLKFMVYLQKENIIDESGMPKERFSAEFPKEGPSILRIQQVVRGDSAAYFCASSPTSGRDEQYFGPGTRLTVT.

The CDR3 reads CASSREGAFRAFF. CDR3 nucleotides: TGTGCCAGTTCGAGAGAGGGGGCTTTTCGGGCTTTCTTT. J is TRBJ1-1 and V is TRBV27, with 7 bases lining up with TRBD1. The CDR3 sequence is 13 residues long. Germline V lookup: CDR1 MNHEY, CDR2 SMNVEV (reference sequence). V lost 9 bases, J lost 11 bases, and 15 bases stayed unmatched.

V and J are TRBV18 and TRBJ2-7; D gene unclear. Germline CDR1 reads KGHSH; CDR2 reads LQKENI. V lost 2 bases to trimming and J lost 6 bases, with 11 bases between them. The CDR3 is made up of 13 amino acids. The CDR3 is CASSPEAKGEQYF. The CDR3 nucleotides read TGTGCCAGCTCACCAGAAGCGAAAGGCGAGCAGTACTTC. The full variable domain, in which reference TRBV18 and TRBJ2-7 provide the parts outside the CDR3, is NAGVMQNPRHLVRRRGQEARLRCSPMKGHSHVYWYRQLPEEGLKFMVYLQKENIIDESGMPKERFSAEFPKEGPSILRIQQVVRGDSAAYFCASSPEAKGEQYFGPGTRLTVT.

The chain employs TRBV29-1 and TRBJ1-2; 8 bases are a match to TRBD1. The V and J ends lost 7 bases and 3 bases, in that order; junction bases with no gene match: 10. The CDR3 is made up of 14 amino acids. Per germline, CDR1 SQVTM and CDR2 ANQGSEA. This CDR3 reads CSASGQAKDYGYTF. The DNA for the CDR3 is TGCAGCGCCTCGGGACAGGCTAAGGACTATGGCTACACCTTC.

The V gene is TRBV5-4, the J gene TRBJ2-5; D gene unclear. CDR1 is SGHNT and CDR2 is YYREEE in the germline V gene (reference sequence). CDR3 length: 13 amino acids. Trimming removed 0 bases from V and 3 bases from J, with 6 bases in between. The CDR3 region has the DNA TGTGCCAGCAGCTTGGGAGGTGAAGAGACCCAGTACTTC. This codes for CASSLGGEETQYF.

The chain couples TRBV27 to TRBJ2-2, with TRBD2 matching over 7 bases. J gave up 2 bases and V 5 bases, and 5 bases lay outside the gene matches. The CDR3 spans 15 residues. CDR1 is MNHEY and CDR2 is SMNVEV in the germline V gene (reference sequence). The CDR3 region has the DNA TGTGCCAGCAGTACGGGACTACTTAACACCGGGGAGCTGTTTTTT. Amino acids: CASSTGLLNTGELFF.

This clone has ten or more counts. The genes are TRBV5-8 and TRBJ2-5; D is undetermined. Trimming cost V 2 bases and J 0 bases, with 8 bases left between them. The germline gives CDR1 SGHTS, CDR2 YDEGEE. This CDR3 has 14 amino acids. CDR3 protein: CASSFYQYQETQYF. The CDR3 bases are TGTGCCAGCAGCTTTTATCAGTACCAAGAGACCCAGTACTTC.